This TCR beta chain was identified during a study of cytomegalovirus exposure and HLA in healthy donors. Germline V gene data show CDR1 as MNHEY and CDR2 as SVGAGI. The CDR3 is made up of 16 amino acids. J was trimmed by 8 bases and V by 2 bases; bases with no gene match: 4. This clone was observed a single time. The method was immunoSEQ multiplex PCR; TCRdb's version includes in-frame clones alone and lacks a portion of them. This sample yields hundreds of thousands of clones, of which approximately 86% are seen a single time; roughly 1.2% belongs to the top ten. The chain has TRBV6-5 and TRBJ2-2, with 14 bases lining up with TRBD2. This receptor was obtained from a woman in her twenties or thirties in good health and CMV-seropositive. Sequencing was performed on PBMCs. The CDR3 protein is CASSYATSGRAGELFF. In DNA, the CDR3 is TGTGCCAGCAGTTACGCGACTAGCGGGAGGGCTGGGGAGCTGTTTTTT.